This T cell receptor (beta chain) was identified in a study of Ad26.COV2.S vaccination and SARS-CoV-2 variants. The sample's treatment: roughly 18 received Ad26.COV2.S at low or high dose, single or two shots; about 5 received placebo; per-sample allocation not given. Samples were taken on day 63 after the first vaccine or placebo injection. Sequencing used immunoSEQ multiplex PCR; TCRdb keeps in-frame clones, though not all of them. The sample contains 300,000 to 400,000 clones, around four fifths of which appear only once. Germline V gives CDR1 SEHNR, CDR2 FQNEAQ (reference sequence). Trimming shortened V by 5 bases and J by 5 bases, and 13 bases separated the two germline ends. This CDR3 has 14 amino acids.

V and J are TRBV7-9 and TRBJ1-5; possible D gene TRBD1, 6 bases. Material: peripheral blood, obtained in a trial of Ad26.COV2.S vaccine versus placebo. The TCR comes from a person between 18 and 60 years old who received the Ad26.COV2.S COVID-19 vaccine or a placebo. The CDR3 spells CASSPGQQDQPQHF. CDR3 in DNA: TGTGCCAGCAGCCCAGGACAGCAGGATCAGCCCCAGCATTTT.